This T cell receptor beta chain emerged from a study of shared clonotypes between healthy human individuals. This table comes from immunoSEQ multiplex PCR, and its TCRdb copy is limited to in-frame clones, with some not included. The table shows 2 million to 2.5 million clones, with 95% occurring only once. The CDR3 has 18 amino acids. Per the germline V gene, CDR1 is LGHNT and CDR2 is FRNRAP. V lost 5 bases and J 5 bases, leaving 24 bases between the germline ends. The chain links TRBV12-5 to TRBJ2-2; D possibly corresponds to TRBD1 (6 bases). This receptor was obtained from a man between 18 and 29 years old in good health. Sequences were obtained from naive CD4+ T cells sorted from blood. As to subset: CD45RA+ positively selected. The CDR3 bases are TGTGCTAGTGGTCTCACACCAAAACAGGGCCTGGGGACCGGGGAGCTGTTTTTT. Amino acid sequence: CASGLTPKQGLGTGELFF.